Listed below are T cell receptor beta chains from one sample, sequenced in a study of Graves' ophthalmopathy and Graves' hyperthyroidism. A single record per CDR3 protein comes from TCRdb applying MiXCR to the multiplex PCR reads. Here the sample spans over a million distinct CDR3 sequences, approximately 35% being singletons. Sequenced sample: peripheral blood or thyroid tissue (not recorded which). The receptors were sampled from an adult man with Graves' hyperthyroidism. CDR3s include the opening cysteine and the closing phenylalanine or tryptophan. A D gene is named only where the DNA matches it firmly. A row's size may be missing; if present it is once, few, many or a size class.

TRBJ2-7 | few | TRBV6-1 | . | TGTGCCAGCAGTGGGTTCCCAACCTACGAGCAGTACTTC | CASSGFPTYEQYF
TRBJ1-6 | . | TRBV10-3 | TRBD1 | TGTGCCATCAGTGAGCCCGACAGGGGCAATAGTTCACCCCTCCACTTT | CAISEPDRGNSSPLHF
TRBJ1-1 | many | TRBV29-1 | . | TGCAGCGTTGCCAGCCCGAACACTGAAGCTTTCTTT | CSVASPNTEAFF
TRBJ1-4 | many | TRBV11-2 | TRBD1 | TGTGCCAGCAGCTTAGCATCCTCAGGGGGCGTGAGAGAAAAACTGTTTTTT | CASSLASSGGVREKLFF
TRBJ2-7 | . | TRBV10-3 | . | TGTGCCATCAGTCCCGCCCGACGTACAAAGTACTTC | CAISPARRTKYF
TRBJ2-5 | many | TRBV15 | TRBD1 | TGTGCCACCCGCCGGACAGGACAAGAGACCCAGTACTTC | CATRRTGQETQYF
TRBJ2-5 | many | TRBV2 | TRBD1 | TGTGCCAGCAGAGTCGGGACAGGAAAAGAGACCCAGTACTTC | CASRVGTGKETQYF
TRBJ2-7 | many | TRBV7-2 | . | TGTGCCAGCAGCTCAGGGGCCGGAGTCGCCTACGAGCAGTACTTC | CASSSGAGVAYEQYF
TRBJ1-2 | many | TRBV6-4 | . | TGTGCCAGCAGTTATACGGGACACGATGGCTACACCTTC | CASSYTGHDGYTF
TRBJ2-5 | . | TRBV20-1 | TRBD2 | TGCAGTGCTAGAGATCGGGGACAGGCCCCCGGGACTAGCGGCTTTGCCCAGTACTTC | CSARDRGQAPGTSGFAQYF
TRBJ2-6 | . | TRBV5-1 | . | TGCGCCAGCAGCTCCCCCCCTGGGGGCTCTGGGGCCAACGTCCTGACTTTC | CASSSPPGGSGANVLTF
TRBJ2-7 | few | TRBV7-9 | TRBD1 | TGTGCCAGCAGCTCGCAGGGGACAGGCACCTACGAGCAGTACTTC | CASSSQGTGTYEQYF
TRBJ1-2 | few | TRBV7-2 | TRBD1 | TGTGCCAGCAGCCGCAGGGAGGACAGGGTGCTCTTC | CASSRREDRVLF
TRBJ1-2 | . | TRBV10-3 | . | TGTGCCATCAGTGATTTCCAAGACAGGATCGGCTACACCTTC | CAISDFQDRIGYTF
TRBJ1-1 | few | TRBV12-3/TRBV12-4 | . | TGTGCCAGCAGTCCACCTGTTCGACGGCCTAGGAAGGCTTTCTTT | CASSPPVRRPRKAFF
TRBJ2-7 | many | TRBV11-2 | . | TGTGCCAGCAGCTTAGATAGGACAGTTTACGAGCAGTACTTC | CASSLDRTVYEQYF
TRBJ1-1 | many | TRBV19 | . | TGTGCCAGTAGTCTCTCGAACACTGAAGCTTTCTTT | CASSLSNTEAFF
TRBJ1-2 | few | TRBV4-1 | . | TGCGCCAGCAGCCAAGGCCGGGACGGCGGTATTCGCACCTTC | CASSQGRDGGIRTF
TRBJ2-2 | . | TRBV7-2 | . | TGTGCCAGCATGGACAGGGAGGGCACCGGGGAGCTGTTTTTT | CASMDREGTGELFF
TRBJ2-7 | . | TRBV20-1 | TRBD1 | TGCAGTGCTAGTAGACAGGGGGGCCCCTACGGGCAGTACTTC | CSASRQGGPYGQYF
TRBJ2-5 | . | TRBV7-8 | TRBD1 | TGTGCCAGCAGCTTGGACAGGGGGCGTGTAAGGGAGACCCAGTACTTC | CASSLDRGRVRETQYF
TRBJ2-7 | . | TRBV11-2 | . | TGTGCCAGCAGTCTATTCACCGGGGTCGCGTTCGGGCAGTACTTC | CASSLFTGVAFGQYF
TRBJ2-5 | many | TRBV7-9 | TRBD2 | TGTGCCAGCAGCTTAGCTAGCGGGAGTGGCGGCCAAGAGACCCAGTACTTC | CASSLASGSGGQETQYF
TRBJ1-2 | . | TRBV10-3 | TRBD1 | TGTGCCATCAGCGGACAGGGGAACTATGGCCACACCTTC | CAISGQGNYGHTF
TRBJ1-6 | few | TRBV7-2 | TRBD1 | TGTGCCAGCAGAAACTCGGGACAGGGGGCGCCGTCGAATTCACCCCTCCACTTT | CASRNSGQGAPSNSPLHF
TRBJ1-5 | few | TRBV20-1 | . | TGCAGTGCTTCCTTCAGTGGCAATCAGCCCCAGCATTTT | CSASFSGNQPQHF
TRBJ1-5 | many | TRBV7-2 | TRBD1 | TGTGCCAGCAGTTCCAGGACAGGGGCAGACAATCAGCCCCAGCATTTT | CASSSRTGADNQPQHF
TRBJ1-2 | few | TRBV15 | . | TGTGCCACCAGCAGATCACAGGGATTAAACTATGGCTACACCTTC | CATSRSQGLNYGYTF
TRBJ1-1 | . | TRBV29-1 | . | TGCAGCGGGAGGGGGGTAAGTCCAGAAGCTTTCTTT | CSGRGVSPEAFF
TRBJ1-1 | many | TRBV19 | . | TGTGCCAGTAGTACCCAAACAGGGAACACTGAAGCTTTCTTT | CASSTQTGNTEAFF
TRBJ1-2 | many | TRBV13 | . | TGTGCCAGCAGCTTAGGCCGTTTAGGCTACACCTTC | CASSLGRLGYTF
TRBJ1-3 | many | TRBV13 | . | TGTGCCAGCAGCTTATACGCGGGTGGAAACACCATATATTTT | CASSLYAGGNTIYF
TRBJ2-7 | . | TRBV4-3 | TRBD2 | TGCGCCAGCAGCCAAGATTGGGGACTAGTACCTTTCGAGCAGTACTTC | CASSQDWGLVPFEQYF
TRBJ1-4 | many | TRBV5-1 | . | TGCGCCAGCAGCGAGACGACAGAACGGAATGAAAAACTGTTTTTT | CASSETTERNEKLFF
TRBJ2-5 | many | TRBV29-1 | . | TGCAGCGTTTGTCCGGACCAAGAGACCCAGTACTTC | CSVCPDQETQYF
TRBJ1-5 | few | TRBV7-2 | TRBD1 | TGTGCCAGCAGCTTATGGGGGACAGAGCATCAGCCCCAGCATTTT | CASSLWGTEHQPQHF
TRBJ2-7 | . | TRBV20-1 | . | TGCAGTGCTAGAGTCAGGGGCCCTTGGGGTTACGAGCAGTACTTC | CSARVRGPWGYEQYF
TRBJ2-1 | few | TRBV11-2 | . | TGTGCCAGCAGTGCACACCGGGACATGGGGGACAATGAGCAGTTCTTC | CASSAHRDMGDNEQFF
TRBJ1-6 | few | TRBV10-3 | TRBD1 | TGTGCCATCAGGGTTAAGGTCGGGACAGTCTTCTCACCCCTCCACTTT | CAIRVKVGTVFSPLHF
TRBJ2-6 | many | TRBV20-1 | . | TGCAGTGCTGTTGGGGGGGCGATCTCTGGGGCCAACGTCCTGACTTTC | CSAVGGAISGANVLTF
TRBJ1-6 | many | TRBV10-3 | . | TGTGCCATCAGCCCTACAGGGACCTATAATTCACCCCTCCACTTT | CAISPTGTYNSPLHF
TRBJ1-1 | many | TRBV24-1 | . | TGTGCCACCAGTGATGGATGGGCTGGAGCTTTCTTT | CATSDGWAGAFF
TRBJ2-5 | . | TRBV19 | TRBD1 | TGTGCCAGTAGCCGCGGGACAGGGTTACAGACCCAGTACTTC | CASSRGTGLQTQYF
TRBJ2-2 | . | TRBV4-2 | . | TGTGCCAGCAGCCAAGATGGGGGACGGGCGAACACCGGGGAGCTGTTTTTT | CASSQDGGRANTGELFF
TRBJ1-2 | . | TRBV7-2 | . | TGTGCCAGCAGCCGGAGGGGCGGCGGCTACACCTTC | CASSRRGGGYTF
TRBJ1-1 | . | TRBV6-2/TRBV6-3 | . | TGTGCCAGCAGTTACCGGGCTTTCGAGGACACTGAAGCTTTCTTT | CASSYRAFEDTEAFF
TRBJ1-3 | few | TRBV5-1 | . | TGCGCCAGCAGCTTGGGGCCGGGACGGATCTCTGGAAACACCATATATTTT | CASSLGPGRISGNTIYF
TRBJ1-6 | few | TRBV14 | TRBD1 | TGTGCCAGCAGTTATCGGGACAGGGGACATTCACCCCTCCACTTT | CASSYRDRGHSPLHF
TRBJ2-7 | . | TRBV5-4 | . | TGTGCCAGCAGCGATACAAGGAGCTCCTACGAGCAGTACTTC | CASSDTRSSYEQYF
TRBJ2-7 | many | TRBV7-2 | TRBD2 | TGTGCCAGCAGCTCCGGAACTAGCGGGAGTCACTACGAGCAGTACTTC | CASSSGTSGSHYEQYF
TRBJ2-7 | . | TRBV29-1 | . | TGCAGCGTGAGGCCCGGGACGCGCGGGGTGTCCTACGAGCAGTACTTC | CSVRPGTRGVSYEQYF
TRBJ1-2 | few | TRBV20-1 | . | TGCAGTGCTCCGGACAACTCCAGGGTCTATGGCTACACCTTC | CSAPDNSRVYGYTF
TRBJ1-6 | once | TRBV11-2 | TRBD1 | TGTGCCAGCAGCCAACGACAGGGGGCACCCCTCCACTTT | CASSQRQGAPLHF
TRBJ1-1 | few | TRBV20-1 | . | TGCAGTGCTCCGAACGAAGGACAGAAACCGAACACTGAAGCTTTCTTT | CSAPNEGQKPNTEAFF
TRBJ1-4 | . | TRBV19 | . | TGTGCCAGTAGTATGTTCAGGGGCGTGGATGAAAAACTGTTTTTT | CASSMFRGVDEKLFF
TRBJ2-5 | few | TRBV28 | . | TGTGCCAGCAGTTCCTCTAGTTTGCAGGGCTACCAAGAGACCCAGTACTTC | CASSSSSLQGYQETQYF
TRBJ2-2 | . | TRBV7-3 | TRBD1 | TGTGCCAGACAGGGGGCTGGCGGGGAGCTGTTTTTT | CARQGAGGELFF
TRBJ2-7 | . | TRBV10-3 | TRBD1 | TGTGCCATCAGCCAGGGACAGGGGGTTTACGAGCAGTACTTC | CAISQGQGVYEQYF
TRBJ1-4 | . | TRBV6-5 | TRBD1 | TGTGCCAGCAGACGAATTCAGGGGGCTCTTGAAAAACTGTTTTTT | CASRRIQGALEKLFF